This note documents a single T cell receptor beta chain sequence. This specimen belongs to a study of Ad26.COV2.S vaccination and SARS-CoV-2 variants. Study at large: The donor was enrolled in the Ad26.COV2.S arm of the COV1001 trial. Dosing was one shot or two shots 56 days apart.

Trimming stripped 5 bases from V and 6 bases from J, with 20 bases between. The CDR3 contains 16 residues. Germline V gene data show CDR1 as GTSNPN and CDR2 as SVGIG (reference sequence). Documented treatment: some 20 received Ad26.COV2.S at low or high dose, single or two shots; 5 received placebo; per-sample allocation not given. The samples date from day 63 after the first vaccine or placebo injection. Repertoires were generated with immunoSEQ multiplex PCR, while TCRdb's copy carries only in-frame clones and drops some. The table lists 350,000 to 450,000 clones, roughly 90% of them singletons, with around 1.8% in the top ten.

The receptor's source is a person aged 18-60 years who received the Ad26.COV2.S COVID-19 vaccine or a placebo. The chain joins TRBV30 to TRBJ1-6, with D perhaps TRBD1 (6 bases). Sequencing was performed on peripheral blood, taken in a trial of Ad26.COV2.S vaccine versus placebo. The CDR3 DNA is TGTGCCTGGGAGGGGGGTCGGACACTTAGTAATTCACCCCTCCACTTT. Protein: CAWEGGRTLSNSPLHF.